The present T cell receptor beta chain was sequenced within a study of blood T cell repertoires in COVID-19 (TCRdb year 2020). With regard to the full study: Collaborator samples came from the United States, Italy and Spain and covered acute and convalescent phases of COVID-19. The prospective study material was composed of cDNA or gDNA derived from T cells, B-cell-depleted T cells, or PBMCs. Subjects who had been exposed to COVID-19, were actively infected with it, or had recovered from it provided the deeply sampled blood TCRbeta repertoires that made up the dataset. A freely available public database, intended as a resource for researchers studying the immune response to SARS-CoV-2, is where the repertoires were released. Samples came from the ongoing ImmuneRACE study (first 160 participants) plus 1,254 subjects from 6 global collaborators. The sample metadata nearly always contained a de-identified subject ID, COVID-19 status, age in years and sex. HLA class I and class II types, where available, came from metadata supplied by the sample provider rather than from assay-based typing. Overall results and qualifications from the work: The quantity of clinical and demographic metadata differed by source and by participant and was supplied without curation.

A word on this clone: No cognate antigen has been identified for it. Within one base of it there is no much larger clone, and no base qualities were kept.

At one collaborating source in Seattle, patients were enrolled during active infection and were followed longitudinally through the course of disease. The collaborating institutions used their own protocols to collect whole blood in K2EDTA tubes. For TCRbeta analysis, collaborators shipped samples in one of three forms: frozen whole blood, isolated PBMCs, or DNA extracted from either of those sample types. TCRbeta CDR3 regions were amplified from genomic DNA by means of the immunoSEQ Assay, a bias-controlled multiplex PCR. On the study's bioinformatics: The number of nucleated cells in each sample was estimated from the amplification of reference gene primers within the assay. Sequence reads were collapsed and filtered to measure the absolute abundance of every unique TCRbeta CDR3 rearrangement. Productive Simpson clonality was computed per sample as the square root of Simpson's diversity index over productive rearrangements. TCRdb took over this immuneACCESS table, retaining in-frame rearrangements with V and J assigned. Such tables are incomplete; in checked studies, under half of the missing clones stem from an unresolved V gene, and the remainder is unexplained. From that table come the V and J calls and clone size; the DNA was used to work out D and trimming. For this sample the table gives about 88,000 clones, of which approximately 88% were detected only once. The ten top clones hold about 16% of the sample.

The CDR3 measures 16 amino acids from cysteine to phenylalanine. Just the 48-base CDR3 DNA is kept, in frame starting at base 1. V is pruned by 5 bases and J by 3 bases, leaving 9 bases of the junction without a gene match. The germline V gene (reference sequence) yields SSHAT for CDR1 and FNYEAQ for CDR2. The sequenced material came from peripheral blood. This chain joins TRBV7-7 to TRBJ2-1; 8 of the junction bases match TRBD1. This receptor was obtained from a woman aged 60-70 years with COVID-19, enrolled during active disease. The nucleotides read TGTGCCAGCAGCGCAAAAGGACAGGGCCACTACAATGAGCAGTTCTTC. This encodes CASSAKGQGHYNEQFF.